These T cell receptor beta chains were read from a single sample in a study of blood T cell repertoires in COVID-19. Data came from immunoSEQ multiplex PCR; TCRdb stores just in-frame clones and leaves some out. This sample has some 330,000 clones, with around 87% found just once. The sequencing sample was made of PBMCs or T cells enriched from blood (not recorded which). The receptors here all came from a middle-aged man in a cohort exposed to, infected with or recovered from COVID-19 (not recorded which). Both conserved end residues are part of each CDR3. A D gene is named only where the DNA matches it firmly. Some rows have no size entry. The others give once, few or many, or a class for an expanded clone.

.	TRBV7-2	TRBJ1-1	.	CASSLSAAMNTEAFF	TGTGCCAGCAGCTTATCGGCGGCGATGAACACTGAAGCTTTCTTT
TRBD1	TRBV5-1	TRBJ2-3	.	CASSFRTGTDTQYF	TGCGCCAGCAGCTTCAGGACAGGAACAGATACGCAGTATTTT
.	TRBV5-1	TRBJ2-2	.	CASANLGGHQTGELFF	TGCGCCAGCGCTAATTTAGGGGGTCACCAAACCGGGGAGCTGTTTTTT
.	TRBV30	TRBJ2-7	.	CAWSRELSYEQYF	TGTGCCTGGAGTCGGGAACTCTCCTACGAGCAGTACTTC
.	TRBV7-9	TRBJ1-4	.	CASSPRGATNEKLFF	TGTGCCAGCAGCCCGCGAGGAGCAACTAATGAAAAACTGTTTTTT
TRBD2	TRBV11-2	TRBJ2-7	.	CASRGGRANLYEQYF	TGTGCCAGCAGGGGGGGGAGGGCCAACTTATACGAGCAGTACTTC
TRBD2	TRBV3-1/TRBV3-2	TRBJ2-2	.	CASSQDKLAGDTGELFF	TGTGCCAGCAGCCAAGATAAACTAGCGGGAGATACCGGGGAGCTGTTTTTT
.	TRBV9	TRBJ2-3	.	CASSVRAGLADTQYF	TGTGCCAGCAGCGTACGAGCGGGTCTCGCAGATACGCAGTATTTT
.	TRBV19	TRBJ1-5	few	CASSIGRSRGNQPQHF	TGTGCCAGTAGTATAGGTCGATCCAGGGGCAATCAGCCCCAGCATTTT
TRBD1	TRBV11-2	TRBJ1-5	.	CASSLEGTGVSNQPQHF	TGTGCCAGCAGCTTAGAGGGGACAGGGGTTAGCAATCAGCCCCAGCATTTT
.	TRBV2	TRBJ2-5	.	CASSEISEETQYF	TGTGCCAGCAGTGAAATTTCTGAAGAGACCCAGTACTTC
.	TRBV21-1	TRBJ1-2	.	CASSKKRGQGSNYGYTF	TGTGCCAGCAGCAAAAAAAGGGGACAGGGGAGTAACTATGGCTACACCTTC
.	TRBV7-3	TRBJ1-1	.	CASSSTGTEAFF	TGTGCCAGCAGCTCTACAGGGACTGAAGCTTTCTTT
TRBD2	TRBV9	TRBJ2-2	.	CASSVTSGRVAGELFF	TGTGCCAGCAGCGTGACTAGCGGGAGGGTGGCCGGGGAGCTGTTTTTT
TRBD1	TRBV5-8	TRBJ2-3	.	CASSFGDRGTDTQYF	TGTGCCAGCAGCTTTGGGGACAGGGGTACAGATACGCAGTATTTT
TRBD1	TRBV5-1	TRBJ2-7	.	CASSPGQGFNEQYF	TGCGCCAGCAGCCCGGGACAGGGGTTCAACGAGCAGTACTTC
TRBD2	TRBV5-6	TRBJ2-1	.	CASSLAGSGSTVF	TGTGCCAGCAGCTTGGCCGGGAGCGGGAGCACGGTCTTC
.	TRBV3-1/TRBV3-2	TRBJ2-3	.	CASSQEGSGQQYF	TGTGCCAGCAGCCAAGAAGGGAGCGGGCAGCAGTATTTT
.	TRBV27	TRBJ1-1	.	CASSLFTGNTEAFF	TGTGCCAGCAGTTTATTCACAGGGAACACTGAAGCTTTCTTT
TRBD2	TRBV11-3	TRBJ2-2	.	CASSFGGGNTGELFF	TGTGCCAGCAGCTTCGGGGGGGGAAACACCGGGGAGCTGTTTTTT
.	TRBV7-2	TRBJ2-7	.	CASSPRMQLVYEQYF	TGTGCCAGCAGCCCCCGGATGCAGCTAGTCTACGAGCAGTACTTC
.	TRBV2	TRBJ2-7	.	CASITTGPYEQYF	TGTGCCAGTATTACTACAGGGCCCTACGAGCAGTACTTC
.	TRBV28	TRBJ2-7	once	CASSSPPSGLPEQYF	TGTGCCAGCAGTTCCCCACCCTCGGGATTGCCCGAGCAGTACTTC
TRBD2	TRBV19	TRBJ2-3	many	CASMGGREVDTQYF	TGTGCCAGTATGGGCGGGAGGGAAGTAGATACGCAGTATTTT
TRBD1	TRBV2	TRBJ2-3	.	CASRKDRAVGDTQYF	TGTGCCAGCAGAAAAGACAGGGCGGTGGGAGATACGCAGTATTTT
TRBD1	TRBV27	TRBJ2-3	few	CASSTLGPTGAYYF	TGTGCCAGCAGTACTCTCGGGCCCACAGGGGCATACTATTTT
.	TRBV15	TRBJ2-1	.	CATSSSRNNEQFF	TGTGCCACCAGCAGCTCTAGAAACAATGAGCAGTTCTTC
TRBD2	TRBV28	TRBJ2-7	.	CASTTSGGYEQYF	TGTGCCAGCACCACTAGCGGGGGCTACGAGCAGTACTTC
.	TRBV5-1	TRBJ1-1	once	CASSLRGAGTEAFF	TGCGCCAGCAGCTTACGGGGGGCTGGCACTGAAGCTTTCTTT
TRBD1	TRBV6-5	TRBJ2-1	once	CASSKQGAGYNEQFF	TGTGCCAGCAGTAAACAGGGGGCTGGGTACAATGAGCAGTTCTTC
.	TRBV5-1	TRBJ1-2	.	CASSFLPDSTYGYTF	TGCGCCAGCAGCTTCTTACCCGACAGCACTTATGGCTACACCTTC
.	TRBV6-5	TRBJ2-7	.	CASLGHRGYEQYF	TGTGCCAGCCTAGGACATAGAGGCTACGAGCAGTACTTC
.	TRBV2	TRBJ2-3	.	CASTQGRTDTQYF	TGTGCCAGCACCCAGGGGCGCACAGATACGCAGTATTTT
.	TRBV29-1	TRBJ1-1	.	CSVVGFSRTEAFF	TGCAGCGTTGTCGGGTTCTCTAGGACTGAAGCTTTCTTT
.	TRBV29-1	TRBJ2-7	.	CSVLPGPGNEQYF	TGCAGCGTCCTTCCAGGGCCAGGAAACGAGCAGTACTTC
.	TRBV10-3	TRBJ2-1	once	CAISGPSGHTYNEQFF	TGTGCCATCAGTGGACCCTCGGGACACACGTACAATGAGCAGTTCTTC
.	TRBV30	TRBJ1-1	.	CAWKDYAEAFF	TGTGCCTGGAAAGACTACGCTGAAGCTTTCTTT
TRBD1	TRBV12-5	TRBJ1-2	few	CASGLGQGQIYGYTF	TGTGCTAGTGGGCTCGGACAGGGGCAGATCTATGGCTACACCTTC
TRBD2	TRBV5-4	TRBJ2-7	.	CASSLPGLAGNEQYF	TGTGCCAGCAGCTTACCGGGACTAGCGGGAAACGAGCAGTACTTC
.	TRBV7-9	TRBJ1-6	few	CASGAQSAPNSPLHF	TGTGCCAGCGGGGCCCAGTCTGCACCCAATTCACCCCTCCACTTT
.	TRBV18	TRBJ2-7	.	CASSPRLDSYEQYF	TGTGCCAGCTCACCCCGATTGGACAGCTACGAGCAGTACTTC
.	TRBV27	TRBJ2-1	once	CASSFSGYNEQFF	TGTGCCAGCAGTTTCTCCGGGTACAATGAGCAGTTCTTC
.	TRBV29-1	TRBJ2-5	.	CSVATSSETQYF	TGCAGCGTAGCCACTAGCTCGGAGACCCAGTACTTC
TRBD2	TRBV11-2	TRBJ2-5	.	CASSFDTSGRIQYF	TGTGCCAGCAGCTTTGACACTAGCGGGAGGATCCAGTACTTC
TRBD1	TRBV5-1	TRBJ2-1	few	CASSDFFPGGHGSYEQFF	TGCGCCAGCAGCGATTTCTTCCCAGGGGGCCATGGTTCGTATGAGCAGTTCTTC
.	TRBV4-1	TRBJ2-3	.	CASSQAGQPDTQYF	TGCGCCAGCAGCCAAGCGGGACAACCAGATACGCAGTATTTT
TRBD1	TRBV23-1	TRBJ1-2	.	CASSQMGQTNYGYTF	TGCGCCAGCAGTCAAATGGGACAGACTAACTATGGCTACACCTTC
TRBD2	TRBV30	TRBJ2-3	.	CAWGTSGLTDTQYF	TGTGCCTGGGGGACTAGCGGACTAACAGATACGCAGTATTTT
TRBD1	TRBV27	TRBJ1-6	.	CASSVGTARRDSPLHF	TGTGCCAGCAGTGTCGGGACAGCCCGGAGGGATTCACCCCTCCACTTT